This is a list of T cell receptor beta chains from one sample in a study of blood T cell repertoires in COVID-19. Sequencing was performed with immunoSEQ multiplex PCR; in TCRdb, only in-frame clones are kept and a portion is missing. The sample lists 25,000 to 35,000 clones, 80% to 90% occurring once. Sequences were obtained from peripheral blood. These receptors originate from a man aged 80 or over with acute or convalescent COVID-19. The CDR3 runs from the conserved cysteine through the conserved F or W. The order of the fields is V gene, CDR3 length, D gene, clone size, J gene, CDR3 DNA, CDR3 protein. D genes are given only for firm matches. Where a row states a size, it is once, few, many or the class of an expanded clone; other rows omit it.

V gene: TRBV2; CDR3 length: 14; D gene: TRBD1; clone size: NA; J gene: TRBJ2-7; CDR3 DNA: TGTGCCAGCTCCCGGGACAGGGGTTCTTACGAGCAGTACTTC; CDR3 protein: CASSRDRGSYEQYF
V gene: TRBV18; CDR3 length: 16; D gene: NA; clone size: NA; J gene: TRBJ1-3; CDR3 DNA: TGTGCCAGCTCCCAACGGGGACTGAAGTCTGGAAACACCATATATTTT; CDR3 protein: CASSQRGLKSGNTIYF
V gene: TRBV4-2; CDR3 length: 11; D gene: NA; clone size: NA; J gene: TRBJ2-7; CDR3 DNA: TGTGCCAGCAGCCATCAATACGAGCAGTACTTC; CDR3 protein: CASSHQYEQYF
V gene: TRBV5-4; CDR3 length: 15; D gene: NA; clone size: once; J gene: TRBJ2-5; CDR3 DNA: TGTGCCAGCAGCTCACAGGGTAGTTGGAGAGAGACCCAGTACTTC; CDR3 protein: CASSSQGSWRETQYF
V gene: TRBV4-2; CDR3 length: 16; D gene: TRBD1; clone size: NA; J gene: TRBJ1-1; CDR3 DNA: TGTGCCAGCAGCCCAAAAAGGGACAGGGTAGAGACTGAAGCTTTCTTT; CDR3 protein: CASSPKRDRVETEAFF
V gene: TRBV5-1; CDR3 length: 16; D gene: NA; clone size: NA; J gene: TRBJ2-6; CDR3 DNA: TGCGCCAGCAGCTTGGTAACTGGTTCTGGGGCCAACGTCCTGACTTTC; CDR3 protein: CASSLVTGSGANVLTF
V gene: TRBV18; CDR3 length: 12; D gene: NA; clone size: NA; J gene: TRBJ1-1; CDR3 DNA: TGTGCCAGCTCACCTAGGGGGACGCGAGCTTTCTTT; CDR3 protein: CASSPRGTRAFF
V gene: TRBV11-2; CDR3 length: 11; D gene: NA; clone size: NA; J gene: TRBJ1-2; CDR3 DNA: TGTGCCAGAAGGGACTACTATGGCTACACCTTC; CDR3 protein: CARRDYYGYTF
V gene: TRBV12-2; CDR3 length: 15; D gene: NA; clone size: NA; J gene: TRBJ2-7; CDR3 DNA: TGTGCAAGTCGCTTAGTAGGGGATCCAGGGGACGAGCAGTACTTC; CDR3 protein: CASRLVGDPGDEQYF
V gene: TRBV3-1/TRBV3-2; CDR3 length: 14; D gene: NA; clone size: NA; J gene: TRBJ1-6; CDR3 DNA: TGTGCCAGCACCACATCCTCCTATAATTCACCCCTCCACTTT; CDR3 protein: CASTTSSYNSPLHF
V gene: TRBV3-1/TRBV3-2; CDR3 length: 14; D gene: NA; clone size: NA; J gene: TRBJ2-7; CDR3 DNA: TGTGCCAGCAGCCAAGTCACAGGTGGCTACGAGCAGTACTTC; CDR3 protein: CASSQVTGGYEQYF
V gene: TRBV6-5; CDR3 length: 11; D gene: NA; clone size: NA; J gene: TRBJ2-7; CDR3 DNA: TGTGCCAGCACGTATACCTACGAGCAGTACTTC; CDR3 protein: CASTYTYEQYF
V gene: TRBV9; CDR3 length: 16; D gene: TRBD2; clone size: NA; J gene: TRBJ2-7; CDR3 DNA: TGTGCCAGCAGCGTAGGAGGCGGGGGGCCAACCTACGAGCAGTACTTC; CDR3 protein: CASSVGGGGPTYEQYF
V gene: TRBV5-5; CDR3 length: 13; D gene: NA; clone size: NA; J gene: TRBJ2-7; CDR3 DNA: TGTGCCAGCAGCACCACACCCTCCTACGAGCAGTACTTC; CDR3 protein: CASSTTPSYEQYF
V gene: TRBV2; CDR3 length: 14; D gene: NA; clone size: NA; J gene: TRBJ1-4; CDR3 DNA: TGTGCCAGCAGTGAAATGGGACAAGCTGAAAAACTGTTTTTT; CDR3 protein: CASSEMGQAEKLFF
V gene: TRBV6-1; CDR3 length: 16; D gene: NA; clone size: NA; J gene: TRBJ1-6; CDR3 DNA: TGTGCCAGCAGTGTGGACGGGAGCTCCTATAATTCACCCCTCCACTTT; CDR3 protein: CASSVDGSSYNSPLHF
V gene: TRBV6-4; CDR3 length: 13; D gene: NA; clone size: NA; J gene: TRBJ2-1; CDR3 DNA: TGTGCCAGCAGTGCCCTCCCTGGGCAGAGTCGGTTCTTC; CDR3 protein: CASSALPGQSRFF
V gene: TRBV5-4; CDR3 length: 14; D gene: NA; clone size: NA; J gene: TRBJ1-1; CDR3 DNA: TGTGCCAGCAGCCCACAGGGTCGATCTACTGAAGCTTTCTTT; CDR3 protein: CASSPQGRSTEAFF
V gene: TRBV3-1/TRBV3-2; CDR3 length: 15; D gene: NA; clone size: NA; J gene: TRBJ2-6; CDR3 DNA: TGTGCCAGCAGTCCGGACTTTACTGGGGCCAACGTCCTGACTTTC; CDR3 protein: CASSPDFTGANVLTF
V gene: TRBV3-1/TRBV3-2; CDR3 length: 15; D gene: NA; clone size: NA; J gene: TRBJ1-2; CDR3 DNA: TGTGCCAGCAGCCCTCCCGTAGAGGGGAGGGATGGCTACACCTTC; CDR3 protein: CASSPPVEGRDGYTF
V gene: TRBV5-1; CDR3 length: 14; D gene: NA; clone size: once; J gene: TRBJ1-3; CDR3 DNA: TGCGCCAGCAGCTTGGCTGGCCCTGGAAACACCATATATTTT; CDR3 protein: CASSLAGPGNTIYF
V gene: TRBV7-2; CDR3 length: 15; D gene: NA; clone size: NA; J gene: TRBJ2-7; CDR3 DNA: TGTGCCAGCAGCCGCAGTCGGTCCACTACGGGGGAGCAGTACTTC; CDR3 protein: CASSRSRSTTGEQYF
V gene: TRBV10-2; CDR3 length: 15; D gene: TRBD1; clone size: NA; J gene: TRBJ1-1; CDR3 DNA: TGCGCCAGCAGAAGACAGGGGGAGGGCTGGACTGAAGCTTTCTTT; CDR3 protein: CASRRQGEGWTEAFF
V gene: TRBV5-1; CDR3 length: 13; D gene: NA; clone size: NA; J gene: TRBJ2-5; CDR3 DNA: TGCGCCAGCAGCTCCGGGATCCAAGAGACCCAGTACTTC; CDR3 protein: CASSSGIQETQYF
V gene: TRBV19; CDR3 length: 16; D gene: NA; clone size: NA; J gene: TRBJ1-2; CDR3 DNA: TGTGCCAGTAGTATAGTGGGACAAGGGACCCTCTCTGGCTACACCTTC; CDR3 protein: CASSIVGQGTLSGYTF
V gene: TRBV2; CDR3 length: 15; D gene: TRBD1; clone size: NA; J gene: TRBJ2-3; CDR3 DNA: TGTGCCAGCAGTTCGGACAGGGGGCCAGCAGATACGCAGTATTTT; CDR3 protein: CASSSDRGPADTQYF
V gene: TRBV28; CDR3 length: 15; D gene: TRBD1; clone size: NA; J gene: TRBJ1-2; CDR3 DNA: TGTGCCAGCAGTCCCCCCCCGGGACAGGGCCCTGGCTACACCTTC; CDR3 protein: CASSPPPGQGPGYTF
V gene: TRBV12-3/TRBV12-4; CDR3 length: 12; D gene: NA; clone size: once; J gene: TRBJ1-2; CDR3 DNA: TGTGCCTCAGGAATTGAAAACTATGGCTACACCTTC; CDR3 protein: CASGIENYGYTF
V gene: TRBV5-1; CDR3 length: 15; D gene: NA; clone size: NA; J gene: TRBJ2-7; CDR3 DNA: TGCGCCAGCAGCCCCCTGGCTAGTTCGTCCTACGAGCAGTACTTC; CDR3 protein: CASSPLASSSYEQYF
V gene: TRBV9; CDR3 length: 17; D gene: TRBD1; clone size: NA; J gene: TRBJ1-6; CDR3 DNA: TGTGCCAGCAGCGTCGGGACAGGGGCCACAATTAATTCACCCCTCCACTTT; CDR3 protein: CASSVGTGATINSPLHF
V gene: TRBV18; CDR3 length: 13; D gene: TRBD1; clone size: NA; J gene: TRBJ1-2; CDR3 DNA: TGTGCCAGCTCACCAGGGACAGGGCTAGGCTACACCTTC; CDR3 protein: CASSPGTGLGYTF
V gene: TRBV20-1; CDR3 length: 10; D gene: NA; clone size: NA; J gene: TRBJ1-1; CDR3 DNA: TGCAGTCAAGGGGATGCTGAAGCTTTCTTT; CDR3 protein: CSQGDAEAFF
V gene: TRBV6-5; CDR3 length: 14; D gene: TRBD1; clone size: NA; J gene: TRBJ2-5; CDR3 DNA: TGTGCCAGCAGTTACTCGGGACAGCAAGAGACCCAGTACTTC; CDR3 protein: CASSYSGQQETQYF
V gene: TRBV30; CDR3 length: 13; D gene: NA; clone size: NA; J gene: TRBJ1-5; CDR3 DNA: TGTGCATCCACCGACGGGACAAATCAGCCCCAGCATTTT; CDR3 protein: CASTDGTNQPQHF
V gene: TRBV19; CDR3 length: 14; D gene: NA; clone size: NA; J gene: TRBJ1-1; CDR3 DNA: TGTGCCAGTAGTGCGGGACTCCTGAACACTGAAGCTTTCTTT; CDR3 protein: CASSAGLLNTEAFF
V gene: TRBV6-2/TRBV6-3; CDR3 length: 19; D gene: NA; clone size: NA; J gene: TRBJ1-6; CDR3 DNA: TGTGCCAGCAGTTACGGGAGCGGGACTGTGAGCTCCTATAATTCACCCCTCCACTTT; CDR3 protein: CASSYGSGTVSSYNSPLHF
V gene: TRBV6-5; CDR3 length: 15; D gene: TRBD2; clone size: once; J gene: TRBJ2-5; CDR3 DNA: TGTGCCAGCAGAGGGACTAGCGGGGGTGGGGAGACCCAGTACTTC; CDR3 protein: CASRGTSGGGETQYF
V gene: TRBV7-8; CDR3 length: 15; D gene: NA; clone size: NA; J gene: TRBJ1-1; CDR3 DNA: TGTGCCAGCAGAAGGTCCGGGAGGCTGAACACTGAAGCTTTCTTT; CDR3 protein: CASRRSGRLNTEAFF
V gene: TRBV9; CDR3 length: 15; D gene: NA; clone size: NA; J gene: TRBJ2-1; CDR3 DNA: TGTGCCAGCAGCCCCGGGGGGCTTAACTACAATGAGCAGTTCTTC; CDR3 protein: CASSPGGLNYNEQFF
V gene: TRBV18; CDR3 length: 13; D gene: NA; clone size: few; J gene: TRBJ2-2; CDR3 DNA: TGTGCCAGCTCACCAGCCAGGGCCGGGGAGCTGTTTTTT; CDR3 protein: CASSPARAGELFF